The following is a TCR beta chain sequence with its context. Its cognate antigen is unknown. J lost 4 bases, V lost 4 bases, and 8 bases had no gene match. The CDR3 is 17 residues long. Per germline, CDR1 SGHDT and CDR2 YYEEEE. The record originates from a study of cytomegalovirus exposure and HLA in healthy donors. Study-wide results and caveats: One later analysis, an examination of the 120 or so validation repertoires, found that first-cohort TCR clusters tended to co-occur in them.

Profiling relied on immunoSEQ multiplex PCR, and the TCRdb table lists in-frame clones only, not all of them. The table lists about 150,000 clones, about 88% of them singletons. The receptor comes from a man between 18 and 29 years old in good health and CMV-seropositive. The V gene is TRBV5-6, the J gene TRBJ2-2, with TRBD1 matching 12 bases. The sequenced sample consisted of PBMCs. As DNA, the CDR3 is TGTGCCAGCAGCGACCGGGACAGGGGGCAGATCACCGGGGAGCTGTTTTTT. This translates into CASSDRDRGQITGELFF.